The 25 T cell receptor beta chains listed next were all sequenced from one sample in a study of T cells after yellow fever vaccination. TCRdb redid the calling of the 5' RACE reads with MiXCR, one entry per CDR3 protein. The sample records about 580,000 distinct CDR3 sequences, about a sixth being singletons. Material: PBMCs, obtained 4 to 6 days after the first yellow fever vaccination. These receptors were obtained from a man younger than 30 who received the YFV17D yellow fever vaccine.

This rearrangement joins TRBV29-1 to TRBJ2-2; D possibly corresponds to TRBD1 (5 bases). The CDR3 is 15 amino acids. In germline, CDR1 is SQVTM, CDR2 ANQGSEA. Trimming removed 4 bases at V and 0 bases at J, with 12 bases between. The CDR3 here is CSVVSADTNTGELFF. CDR3 nucleotide sequence: TGCAGCGTTGTATCTGCGGACACGAACACCGGGGAGCTGTTTTTT.

This clonotype was counted only a few times. The chain has TRBV12-3 or TRBV12-4 and TRBJ1-1; D possibly corresponds to TRBD1 (6 bases). The CDR3 is made up of 15 amino acids. V gave up 2 bases and J gave up 5 bases, with 15 bases separating them. DNA for the CDR3: TGTGCCAGCAGTTTATTACAGGGCGGTCGGACTGAAGCTTTCTTT. It is translated as CASSLLQGGRTEAFF.

This clonotype was counted between two and nine times. The CDR3 here is CASSDPPGQLNTEAFF. In nucleotides, the CDR3 is TGTGCCAGCAGTGACCCGCCGGGACAGCTGAACACTGAAGCTTTCTTT. This chain links TRBV6-1 with TRBJ1-1, with 7 positions matching TRBD1. Unmatched junction bases numbered 7, after V lost 3 bases and J lost 0 bases. The CDR3 has 16 amino acids. Looked up from germline, CDR1 is MNHNS and CDR2 is SASEGT.

Regarding this clonotype: One end of the junction fails to match germline, which may point to a read error. This chain uses TRBV6-1 with TRBJ1-2; TRBD1 might be the D (5 bases). Germline V gives CDR1 MNHNS, CDR2 SASEGT. The CDR3 length is 13 residues. The CDR3 here is CASSQARVAGYTF. In DNA form, the CDR3 reads TGTGCCAGCAGTCAAGCCAGGGTGGCTGGCTACACCTTC.

This clonotype was detected only a few times. The gene calls are TRBV18 and TRBJ2-2; 8 nucleotides align to TRBD1. J was trimmed by 7 bases and V by 3 bases; bases with no gene match: 10. Germline lookup yields CDR1 KGHSH and CDR2 LQKENI. The CDR3 is made up of 16 amino acids. The CDR3 DNA sequence: TGTGCCAGCTCACCCCGGGACAGGCCTCAAGGCGGGGAGCTGTTTTTT. Protein product: CASSPRDRPQGGELFF.

The chain recombines TRBV5-1 with TRBJ2-2; D is ambiguous. V lost 0 bases and J 0 bases, leaving 12 bases between the germline ends. The CDR3 length is 17 residues. Germline V gives CDR1 SGHRS, CDR2 YFSETQ. This chain's CDR3 is CASSLAPVGPNTGELFF. Written as DNA, the CDR3 is TGCGCCAGCAGCTTGGCACCAGTCGGCCCGAACACCGGGGAGCTGTTTTTT.

The rearrangement uses TRBV20-1 and TRBJ2-3; D is unclear. The CDR3 length is 15 residues. Germline assignment: CDR1 DFQATT and CDR2 SNEGSKA (reference sequence). Trimming removed 6 bases at V and 0 bases at J, with 16 bases between. The CDR3 is CSAPARPISTDTQYF. The CDR3 nucleotides read TGCAGTGCCCCTGCGCGCCCGATTAGCACAGATACGCAGTATTTT.

The sample holds many counts of this clonotype. The chain recombines TRBV12-3 or TRBV12-4 with TRBJ2-7; D remains ambiguous. This CDR3 spans 13 amino acids. Between the trimmed V and J ends, which lost 5 bases and 1 base, there was a span of 9 bases. The CDR3: CASSQKQSYEQYF. CDR3 DNA sequence: TGTGCCAGCAGTCAGAAACAGTCCTACGAGCAGTACTTC.

The CDR3 loop is CASSSHRDSDSGANVLTF. CDR3 nucleotide sequence: TGTGCCAGCAGTTCCCACCGGGACAGCGACTCTGGGGCCAACGTCCTGACTTTC. This chain links TRBV6-5 with TRBJ2-6; 7 nucleotides agree with TRBD1. The V segment lost 4 bases and the J segment 0 bases; nucleotides outside the gene matches: 9. The germline V gene has CDR1 MNHEY and CDR2 SVGAGI. The CDR3 is 18 amino acids.

This clonotype occurred a few times. J is TRBJ1-3 and V is TRBV2, with 9 positions matching TRBD1. Germline V gives CDR1 SNHLY, CDR2 FYNNEI. V lost 8 bases, J lost 4 bases, and 6 bases stayed unmatched. This CDR3 contains 14 residues. DNA of the CDR3: TGTGCCAGCCGACGACAGGGGGTAGGAAACACCATATATTTT. It specifies CASRRQGVGNTIYF.

This chain links TRBV12-3 or TRBV12-4 with TRBJ1-1; D is possibly TRBD1 (5 bases). The germline V and J ends were trimmed by 10 bases and 1 base, with 13 bases remaining between them. The CDR3 sequence is 13 residues long. CDR3 sequence (DNA): TGTGCCACCCAGGGAAGAGGGAACACTGAAGCTTTCTTT. It is translated as CATQGRGNTEAFF.

The rearrangement uses TRBV30 and TRBJ1-6, with unresolved D. V lost 3 bases and J lost 7, with 10 bases in between. The CDR3 is made up of 13 amino acids. CDR1 is GTSNPN and CDR2 is SVGIG in the germline V gene (reference sequence). The CDR3 here is CAWSTGNNSPLHF. The CDR3 coding sequence is TGTGCCTGGAGCACGGGTAACAATTCACCCCTCCACTTT. Filled out from reference TRBV30 and TRBJ1-6, the complete variable domain reads SQTIHQWPATLVQPVGSPLSLECTVEGTSNPNLYWYRQAAGRGLQLLFYSVGIGQISSEVPQNLSASRPQDRQFILSSKKLLLSDSGFYLCAWSTGNNSPLHFGNGTRLTVT.

This chain connects TRBV10-3 to TRBJ2-5; TRBD2 agrees at 8 bases. Germline V lookup: CDR1 ENHRY, CDR2 SYGVKD. This CDR3 spans 15 amino acids. The V gene end was trimmed by 4 bases and the J gene end by 2 bases; junction bases not matched to a gene: 6. The CDR3 nucleotides read TGTGCCATCAGTGTTCAGCGGGGGCCACAAGAGACCCAGTACTTC. Translated: CAISVQRGPQETQYF.

This chain joins TRBV5-1 and TRBJ2-3, with 8 positions matching TRBD2. J lost 2 bases, V lost 0 bases, and 5 bases had no gene match. The length of the CDR3 is 16 residues. Germline V lookup: CDR1 SGHRS, CDR2 YFSETQ. Here the CDR3 reads CASSLAVSGDTDTQYF. The CDR3 DNA sequence: TGCGCCAGCAGCTTGGCCGTTAGCGGGGACACAGATACGCAGTATTTT.

CDR3 DNA: TGTGCCAGCACCGAAACCAGGGGTCTGCGGGGAAACACCATATATTTT. It specifies CASTETRGLRGNTIYF. The J gene is TRBJ1-3, the V gene TRBV7-6; weak D call: TRBD1 (6 bases). The CDR3 contains 16 residues. Germline CDR1 is SGHVS and CDR2 is FNYEAQ. Trimming took off 7 bases at V and 4 bases at J, with 20 bases between the two ends.

Only a few counts were recorded for this clonotype. V and J are TRBV6-5 and TRBJ2-7; no firm D call. From germline, CDR1 is MNHEY and CDR2 SVGAGI. V was pared by 1 base and J by 0 bases, with 7 bases between. CDR3 size: 14 residues. The CDR3 DNA is TGTGCCAGCAGTTACTTGGAGAGCTCCTACGAGCAGTACTTC. This sequence encodes CASSYLESSYEQYF.

This clonotype was counted only a few times. CDR3: CASSLGAGGAYEQYV. CDR3 DNA: TGTGCCAGCAGTTTAGGAGCGGGGGGGGCCTACGAGCAGTACGTC. V gene TRBV12-3 or TRBV12-4 combines with J gene TRBJ2-7; 10 bases agree with TRBD2. V was pared by 1 base and J by 2 bases, with 2 bases of the junction left unmatched. The CDR3 contains 15 residues.

This clonotype appeared a few times. The V call is TRBV20-1, the J call TRBJ1-1; D is undetermined. Germline assignment: CDR1 DFQATT and CDR2 SNEGSKA (reference sequence). This CDR3 is built from 14 residues. V was cut by 6 bases and J by 1 base, with 15 bases left in between. The CDR3 DNA follows: TGCAGTGCCCCGGTTAGGCGTACGAACACTGAAGCTTTCTTT. This encodes CSAPVRRTNTEAFF.

This clonotype was seen only a few times. A much larger clone lies a single base off, so this may be a read error. The chain has TRBV2 and TRBJ2-3; D not certain. V shed 6 bases and J shed 2 bases, with 3 bases lying between them. The CDR3 runs to 11 residues. Germline CDR1 and CDR2: SNHLY and FYNNEI. The CDR3 reads CASRYTDTQYF. The CDR3 bases are TGTGCCAGCAGATACACAGATACGCAGTATTTT.

The chain recombines TRBV14 with TRBJ2-7; D is undetermined. This CDR3 region has 15 residues. Germline V gives CDR1 SGHDN, CDR2 FVKESK. The germline V and J ends were trimmed by 2 bases and 3 bases, with 14 bases remaining between them. CDR3 in amino acids: CASSQFLNRYYEQYV. CDR3 bases: TGTGCCAGCAGCCAATTCCTAAACCGCTACTACGAGCAGTACGTC.

This sequence joins TRBV23-1 and TRBJ2-2; D is perhaps TRBD1 (6 bases). TRBV23-1 is noted as an ORF with a role that remains uncertain. Trimming cost V 0 bases and J 2 bases, with 13 bases left between them. The CDR3 runs 17 residues. CDR3 region: CASSQSLQGRNTGELFF. The CDR3 bases are TGCGCCAGCAGTCAATCTCTCCAGGGGCGTAACACCGGGGAGCTGTTTTTT.

The chain recombines TRBV11-1 with TRBJ2-2; 8 positions agree with TRBD2. CDR3 length: 18 residues. The V segment lost 0 bases and the J segment 1 base; nucleotides outside the gene matches: 7. Per the germline V gene, CDR1 is SGHAT and CDR2 is FQDESV (reference sequence). CDR3 in amino acids: CASSLAGLANQNTGELFF. CDR3 nucleotides: TGTGCCAGCAGCTTAGCCGGACTAGCTAACCAGAACACCGGGGAGCTGTTTTTT.

The V and J genes are TRBV5-1 and TRBJ2-3; D may be TRBD1 (6 bases). V shed 7 bases and J shed 2 bases, with 17 bases lying between them. This CDR3 region has 15 residues. Germline lookup yields CDR1 SGHRS and CDR2 YFSETQ. The CDR3 sequence is CASGVGQTFTDTQYF. In DNA form, the CDR3 reads TGCGCCAGCGGGGTAGGACAGACGTTCACAGATACGCAGTATTTT.

This clonotype was detected a few times. The chain carries TRBV7-9 and TRBJ2-5; either TRBD1 or TRBD2 may fit D (5 bases each). The CDR3 runs to 18 residues. Germline V CDR1 and CDR2: SEHNR, FQNEAQ (reference sequence). V shed 3 bases and J shed 5 bases, with 25 bases lying between them. DNA of the CDR3: TGTGCCAGCAGCTTCGGTAGGATCTCACGGACAAGAGGGGAGACCCAGTACTTC. Protein product: CASSFGRISRTRGETQYF.

In its sample, this clonotype was seen a few times. The chain combines TRBV9 with TRBJ2-2, with 9 nucleotides matching TRBD2. Germline V gene lookup returns CDR1 SGDLS and CDR2 YYNGEE. Trimming at V came to 3 bases and at J to 7 bases, leaving 7 bases not matched to a gene. The CDR3 runs to 15 residues. The CDR3 nucleotides are TGTGCCAGCAGCGATAGAAGCGGGGGGATCGGGGAGCTGTTTTTT. Protein sequence: CASSDRSGGIGELFF. Variable domain in full (rest from reference TRBV9 and TRBJ2-2): DSGVTQTPKHLITATGQRVTLRCSPRSGDLSVYWYQQSLDQGLQFLIQYYNGEERAKGNILERFSAQQFPDLHSELNLSSLELGDSALYFCASSDRSGGIGELFFGEGSRLTVL.